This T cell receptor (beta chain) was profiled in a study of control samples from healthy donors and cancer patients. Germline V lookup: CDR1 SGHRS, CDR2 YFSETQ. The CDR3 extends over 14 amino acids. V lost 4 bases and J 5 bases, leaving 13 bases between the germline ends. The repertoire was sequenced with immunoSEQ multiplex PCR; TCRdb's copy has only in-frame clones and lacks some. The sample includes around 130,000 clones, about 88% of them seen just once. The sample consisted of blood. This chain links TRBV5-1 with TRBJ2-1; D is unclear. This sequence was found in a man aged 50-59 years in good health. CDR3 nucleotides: TGCGCCAGCAGCCCTGCATATGGGAACAATGAGCAGTTCTTC. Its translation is CASSPAYGNNEQFF.